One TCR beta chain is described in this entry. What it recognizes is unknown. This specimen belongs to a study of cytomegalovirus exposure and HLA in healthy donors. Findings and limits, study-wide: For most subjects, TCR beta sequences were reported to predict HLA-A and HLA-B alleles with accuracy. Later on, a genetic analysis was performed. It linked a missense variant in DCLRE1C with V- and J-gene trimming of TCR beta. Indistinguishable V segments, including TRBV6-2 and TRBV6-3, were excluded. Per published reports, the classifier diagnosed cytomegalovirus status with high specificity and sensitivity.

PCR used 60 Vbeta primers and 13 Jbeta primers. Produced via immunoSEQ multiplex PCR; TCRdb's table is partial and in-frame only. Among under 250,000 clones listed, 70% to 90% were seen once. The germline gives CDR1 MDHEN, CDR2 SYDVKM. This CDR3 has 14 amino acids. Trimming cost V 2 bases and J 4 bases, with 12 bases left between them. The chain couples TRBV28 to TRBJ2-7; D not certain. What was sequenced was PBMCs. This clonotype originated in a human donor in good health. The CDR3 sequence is CASSLGPYQYEQYF. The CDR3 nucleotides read TGTGCCAGCAGTTTAGGTCCCTACCAATACGAGCAGTACTTC.